Below, 30 T cell receptor beta chains from the same sample are listed, as sequenced in a study of cytomegalovirus exposure and HLA in healthy donors. The method was immunoSEQ multiplex PCR; TCRdb's version includes in-frame clones alone and lacks a portion of them. Of a few hundred thousand clones listed, about nine tenths are singletons. Material: PBMCs. Every receptor here comes from a woman between 18 and 29 years old in good health and CMV-seronegative.

The chain carries TRBV27 and TRBJ2-3; possible D gene TRBD1, 6 bases. CDR3 size: 15 residues. Deletions cut 1 base from V and 4 bases from J, with 12 bases between. CDR1 is MNHEY, CDR2 SMNVEV, per germline (reference sequence). The CDR3 DNA is TGTGCCAGCAGTTTATGGCAGGGGACCCCAGATACGCAGTATTTT. It encodes CASSLWQGTPDTQYF.

This clone was counted a few times. The gene calls are TRBV27 and TRBJ2-3; D remains unclear. Germline V gene sequence: CDR1 MNHEY, CDR2 SMNVEV (reference sequence). Trimming removed 8 bases at V and 4 bases at J, with 7 bases between. The CDR3 length is 11 residues. The CDR3 here is CASARSDTQYF. CDR3 coding DNA: TGTGCCAGCGCCCGGTCAGATACGCAGTATTTT.

The genes are TRBV28 and TRBJ1-2, with TRBD1 as a possible D gene (6 bases). Per the germline V gene, CDR1 is MDHEN and CDR2 is SYDVKM. Trimming pared 5 bases from V and 2 bases from J, leaving 15 bases between. The CDR3 is 15 residues long. The CDR3 region has the DNA TGTGCCAGCAGTCCAGAGGACAGATCAAACTATGGCTACACCTTC. Its translation is CASSPEDRSNYGYTF.

This chain links TRBV19 with TRBJ1-1, with D possibly being TRBD1 (6 bases). This CDR3 comprises 14 residues. Trimming removed 5 bases from V and 3 bases from J, with 13 bases in between. Germline V lookup: CDR1 LNHDA, CDR2 SQIVND (reference sequence). CDR3 bases: TGTGCCAGTAGTCTCCGGGACATTTACACTGAAGCTTTCTTT. The encoded protein is CASSLRDIYTEAFF.

The chain recombines TRBV10-3 with TRBJ1-3; D is undetermined. Looked up from germline, CDR1 is ENHRY and CDR2 is SYGVKD. The V end lost 1 base, the J end lost 0 bases, and 10 bases lay between the germline ends. This CDR3 is 16 amino acids long. The CDR3 loop is CAISEFEGSSGNTIYF. The CDR3 DNA sequence: TGTGCCATCAGTGAGTTTGAGGGCAGCTCTGGAAACACCATATATTTT.

The chain joins TRBV19 to TRBJ2-5; 7 nucleotides match TRBD1. V dropped 5 bases and J dropped 4; count of bases not matched to a gene: 7. The CDR3 extends over 14 amino acids. Looked up from germline, CDR1 is LNHDA and CDR2 is SQIVND (reference sequence). CDR3 coding DNA: TGTGCCAGTAGTGTCTCCCGGGACAGAGAGACCCAGTACTTC. Its translation: CASSVSRDRETQYF.

The rearrangement uses TRBV7-2 and TRBJ2-7; TRBD2 matches at 9 bases. From germline, CDR1 is SGHTA and CDR2 FQGNSA. With 4 bases clipped from V and 7 bases from J, the junction kept 5 bases outside the gene matches. The length of the CDR3 is 13 residues. Written as DNA, the CDR3 is TGTGCCAGCAGCTATCAGCGGGAGGAAGAGCAGTACTTC. It yields the protein CASSYQREEEQYF.

J is TRBJ2-7 and V is TRBV9, with D uncertain. The V gene's germline CDR1 is SGDLS and CDR2 YYNGEE. The germline V and J ends were trimmed by 1 base and 6 bases, with 5 bases remaining between them. The CDR3 has 11 residues. Here the CDR3 reads CASSVSVEQYF. As DNA, the CDR3 is TGTGCCAGCAGCGTATCCGTCGAGCAGTACTTC.

This clone was seen a single time. This chain connects TRBV11-2 to TRBJ2-7; 9 bases match TRBD1. CDR3 length: 16 amino acids. CDR1 is SGHAT, CDR2 FQNNGV, per germline. The V segment lost 0 bases and the J segment 7 bases; nucleotides outside the gene matches: 10. DNA for the CDR3: TGTGCCAGCAGCTTAGATACGGGGACAGGGTTTCGGGAGCAGTACTTC. It specifies CASSLDTGTGFREQYF.

The chain carries TRBV5-8 and TRBJ2-3; D uncertain. The CDR3 is 12 residues long. Between the trimmed V and J ends, which lost 4 bases and 7 bases, there was a span of 10 bases. CDR1 SGHTS and CDR2 YDEGEE come from the germline V gene. Written as DNA, the CDR3 is TGTGCCAGCAGCCCTTTAGCATATACGCAGTATTTT. Residues: CASSPLAYTQYF.

The V gene is TRBV27, the J gene TRBJ2-3, with TRBD2 matching over 11 bases. This CDR3 region has 16 residues. Germline CDR1 reads MNHEY; CDR2 reads SMNVEV (reference sequence). V was pared by 5 bases and J by 5 bases, with 9 bases of the junction left unmatched. The CDR3 region is CASSTFSGREGDTQYF. CDR3 sequence (DNA): TGTGCCAGCAGTACCTTTAGCGGGAGGGAGGGAGATACGCAGTATTTT.

This clone came up a few times. The V and J genes are TRBV4-1 and TRBJ1-5; maybe TRBD1 (6 bases). V was shortened by 0 bases and J by 6 bases, with 12 bases between the two germline ends. The germline V gene encodes CDR1 MGHRA and CDR2 YSYEKL. The CDR3 totals 15 residues. The CDR3 coding sequence is TGCGCCAGCAGCCAAGATGAGGCAGGGGTTCAGCCCCAGCATTTT. This gives the protein CASSQDEAGVQPQHF.

The chain recombines TRBV6-1 with TRBJ2-1, with D perhaps TRBD1 (5 bases). The CDR3 spans 13 residues. V was pared by 1 base and J by 10 bases, with 11 bases between. Germline V CDR1 and CDR2: MNHNS, SASEGT. This chain's CDR3 is CASSEGRAGEQFF. The CDR3 DNA sequence: TGTGCCAGCAGTGAAGGCAGGGCCGGCGAGCAGTTCTTC.

This chain connects TRBV15 to TRBJ2-3; D remains unclear. From germline, CDR1 is LNHNV and CDR2 YYDKDF (reference sequence). The CDR3 is 11 amino acids. Trimming pared 0 bases from V and 8 bases from J, leaving 3 bases between. The CDR3 reads CATSRDLTQYF. Written as DNA, the CDR3 is TGTGCCACCAGCAGAGATCTTACGCAGTATTTT.

CDR3 amino acids: CASTSSGSVLDTQYF. Here the CDR3 DNA reads TGTGCCAGCACCTCTAGCGGGAGTGTCCTAGATACGCAGTATTTT. J is TRBJ2-3 and V is TRBV6-5; 10 bases are a match to TRBD2. Trimming at V came to 7 bases and at J to 5 bases, leaving 9 bases not matched to a gene. The CDR3 sequence is 15 residues long. Per the germline V gene, CDR1 is MNHEY and CDR2 is SVGAGI.

The chain couples TRBV6-5 to TRBJ2-3; 7 bases agree with TRBD1. The germline V gene encodes CDR1 MNHEY and CDR2 SVGAGI. V trimming: 5 bases; J trimming: 4 bases; junction bases outside the gene matches: 9. The CDR3 sequence is 15 residues long. In DNA, the CDR3 is TGTGCCAGCAGTCTAACAGGGGTCTTGCCAGATACGCAGTATTTT. This sequence encodes CASSLTGVLPDTQYF.

V usage is TRBV4-2 and J usage is TRBJ2-7, with a weak D call TRBD2 (5 bases). V was pared by 1 base and J by 6 bases, with 13 bases between. The CDR3 sequence is 14 residues long. The V gene's germline CDR1 is LGHNA and CDR2 YNFKEQ. CDR3 sequence (DNA): TGTGCCAGCAGCCAAGCCCCCGAGGGTGGCGAGCAGTACTTC. As protein: CASSQAPEGGEQYF.

This clone was seen a handful of times. CDR3 loop: CASSQDNSLDEQFF. CDR3 sequence (DNA): TGTGCCAGCAGCCAAGATAATAGCTTGGATGAGCAGTTCTTC. The chain recombines TRBV4-2 with TRBJ2-1; D gene unclear. The CDR3 contains 14 residues. V was shortened by 0 bases and J by 8 bases, with 11 bases between the two germline ends. The germline V gene encodes CDR1 LGHNA and CDR2 YNFKEQ.

This sequence joins TRBV7-8 and TRBJ1-2; the D gene is possibly TRBD1 (6 bases). The V gene's germline CDR1 is SGHVS and CDR2 FQNEAQ. Trimming shortened V by 5 bases and J by 1 base, and 23 bases separated the two germline ends. The CDR3 sequence is 18 residues long. The CDR3 spells CASSPRDTGEEFNYGYTF. CDR3 coding DNA: TGTGCCAGCAGCCCCCGGGACACCGGCGAAGAGTTTAACTATGGCTACACCTTC.

The V gene is TRBV4-3, the J gene TRBJ1-1, with 7 positions matching TRBD1. Per germline, CDR1 LGHNA and CDR2 YSLEER. Germline trimming cut 1 base from V and 0 bases from J; bases unmatched to any gene: 8. The length of the CDR3 is 17 residues. The CDR3 loop reads CASSQGTWGQLNTEAFF. CDR3 sequence (DNA): TGCGCCAGCAGCCAAGGGACTTGGGGACAGCTGAACACTGAAGCTTTCTTT.

The chain recombines TRBV7-8 with TRBJ2-7, with D perhaps TRBD2 (6 bases). Germline loops: CDR1 SGHVS, CDR2 FQNEAQ. The CDR3 loop spans 15 amino acids. The germline V and J ends were trimmed by 5 bases and 2 bases, with 16 bases remaining between them. CDR3 sequence (DNA): TGTGCCAGCAGCCCGGGGGTAGTGGGTGCCTACGAGCAGTACTTC. Its translation is CASSPGVVGAYEQYF.

As regards this clone: Other DNA variants within this sample encode the same CDR3. The chain is built from TRBV18 and TRBJ2-7; D is unclear. This CDR3 region has 13 residues. CDR1 and CDR2 (germline): KGHSH, LQKENI. V was trimmed by 6 bases and J by 1 base, leaving 10 bases between them. CDR3 nucleotides: TGTGCCAGCTCCCCCCCCGGGTCCTACGAGCAGTACTTC. Its translation is CASSPPGSYEQYF.

The J gene is TRBJ1-2, the V gene TRBV5-1, with 9 bases identical to TRBD1. The J segment lost 6 bases and the V segment lost 4 bases, leaving 4 bases of the junction unmatched. This CDR3 is built from 13 residues. Germline values: CDR1 SGHRS, CDR2 YFSETQ. The CDR3 loop is CASSPRTGDGYTF. The CDR3 coding sequence is TGCGCCAGCAGCCCCCGGACAGGGGATGGCTACACCTTC. Using reference TRBV5-1 and TRBJ1-2 for the parts outside the CDR3, the full variable domain is KAGVTQTPRYLIKTRGQQVTLSCSPISGHRSVSWYQQTPGQGLQFLFEYFSETQRNKGNFPGRFSGRQFSNSRSEMNVSTLELGDSALYLCASSPRTGDGYTFGSGTRLTVV.

The J gene is TRBJ2-7, the V gene TRBV5-1, with TRBD2 matching 7 bases. With 1 base clipped from V and 6 bases from J, the junction kept 10 bases outside the gene matches. Germline assignment: CDR1 SGHRS and CDR2 YFSETQ. The CDR3 loop spans 15 amino acids. CDR3 sequence reads: CASSLSSGLDLEQYF. As DNA, the CDR3 is TGCGCCAGCAGCTTGAGCTCAGGACTAGATCTCGAGCAGTACTTC.

This chain connects TRBV2 to TRBJ1-5; 8 positions match TRBD1. This CDR3 comprises 15 residues. The germline CDR1 and CDR2 sequences are SNHLY and FYNNEI. J was trimmed by 6 bases and V by 4 bases; bases with no gene match: 8. The CDR3 loop is CASSVFPTGVQPQHF. The CDR3 DNA sequence: TGTGCCAGCAGTGTGTTTCCGACAGGGGTTCAGCCCCAGCATTTT.

The chain has TRBV5-8 and TRBJ2-5; 10 bases are a match to TRBD2. J lost 4 bases, V lost 7 bases, and 4 bases had no gene match. This CDR3 is built from 13 residues. From germline, CDR1 is SGHTS and CDR2 YDEGEE. CDR3 amino acids: CASQRLAGETQYF. The CDR3 DNA reads TGTGCCAGCCAGCGACTAGCGGGAGAGACCCAGTACTTC.

The CDR3 DNA follows: TGCGCCAGCGCGGCAGCCGAGAACACTGAAGCTTTCTTT. It yields the protein CASAAAENTEAFF. This sequence joins TRBV5-1 and TRBJ1-1, with unresolved D. V gave up 7 bases and J gave up 1 base, with 11 bases separating them. The CDR3 covers 13 residues. CDR1 SGHRS and CDR2 YFSETQ come from the germline V gene.

CDR3 sequence reads: CASSLTSLYEQYF. The CDR3 nucleotides are TGTGCCAGCAGTTTGACTAGTTTGTACGAGCAGTACTTC. The chain couples TRBV27 to TRBJ2-7; weak D call: TRBD2 (6 bases). The CDR3 is 13 residues long. Germline V CDR1 and CDR2: MNHEY, SMNVEV (reference sequence). V dropped 3 bases and J dropped 4 bases, with 10 bases sitting between them.

The CDR3 sequence: CASSWGTGGDQPQHF. Written as DNA, the CDR3 is TGTGCCAGCAGCTGGGGGACAGGGGGGGATCAGCCCCAGCATTTT. The rearrangement uses TRBV7-2 and TRBJ1-5, with 11 bases that match TRBD1. Germline-derived CDR1 and CDR2 are SGHTA and FQGNSA. The CDR3 has 15 residues. V was clipped by 4 bases and J by 5 bases; unmatched bases: 4.

This chain uses TRBV29-1 with TRBJ2-3; possibly TRBD2 for D (6 bases). This CDR3 spans 13 amino acids. Germline lookup yields CDR1 SQVTM and CDR2 ANQGSEA. Trimming removed 1 base from V and 11 bases from J, with 16 bases in between. The CDR3 region is CSVEGLGSNEQYF. The CDR3 DNA follows: TGCAGCGTTGAAGGACTAGGGAGCAATGAGCAGTATTTT.